This T cell receptor (beta chain) stems from a study of blood T cell repertoires in COVID-19. Study at large: Acute-phase and convalescent COVID-19 samples originated in the United States, Italy and Spain. PBMCs, B-cell-depleted T cells, or T cells provided the cDNA or gDNA that made up the material.

There are 15 residues in the CDR3. CDR1 and CDR2 from the germline V gene are SGHKS and YYEKEE (reference sequence). V lost 3 bases and J 2 bases, leaving 13 bases between the germline ends. In the original processing: From reference gene primer amplification, estimates of nucleated cell counts were derived. The protocol was immunoSEQ multiplex PCR, while the TCRdb copy is restricted to in-frame clones and leaves out a portion. The V and J calls and clone size come from that table; D and trimming were worked out from the DNA. The sample contains around 130,000 clones, about 80% of which appear only once.

Sequenced material: peripheral blood. The chain recombines TRBV5-5 with TRBJ2-3, with D tentatively TRBD2 (5 bases). The receptor was isolated from a woman between 45 and 60 years old with acute or convalescent COVID-19. The CDR3 DNA reads as TGTGCCAGCAGCTCCCCGGGGAGCCTCACAGATACGCAGTATTTT. The encoded protein is CASSSPGSLTDTQYF.